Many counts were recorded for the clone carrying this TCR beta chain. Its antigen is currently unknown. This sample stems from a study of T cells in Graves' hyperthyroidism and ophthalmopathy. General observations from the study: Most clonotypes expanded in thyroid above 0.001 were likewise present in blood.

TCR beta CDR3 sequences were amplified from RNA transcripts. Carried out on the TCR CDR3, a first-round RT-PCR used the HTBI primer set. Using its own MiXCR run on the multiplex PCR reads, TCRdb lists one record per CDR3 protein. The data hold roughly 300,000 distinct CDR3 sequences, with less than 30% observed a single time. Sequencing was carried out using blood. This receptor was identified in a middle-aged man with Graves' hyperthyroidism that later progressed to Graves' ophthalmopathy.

CDR3 amino acids: CASSELRNRGLAEAFF. The DNA for the CDR3 is TGTGCCAGCAGCGAACTAAGAAACAGGGGGCTCGCTGAAGCTTTCTTT. The J gene is TRBJ1-1, the V gene TRBV6-1; 9 bases line up with TRBD1. V dropped 6 bases and J dropped 6; count of bases not matched to a gene: 14. CDR1 is MNHNS and CDR2 is SASEGT in the germline V gene. This CDR3 has 16 amino acids.